These T cell receptor beta chains were read from a single sample in a study of shared clonotypes between healthy human individuals. Sequencing was performed with immunoSEQ multiplex PCR; in TCRdb, only in-frame clones are kept and a portion is missing. This sample has some 790,000 clones, with roughly 72% found just once. Sequences were obtained from memory CD4+ T cells sorted from blood. The source is a woman aged 25-40 years in good health. The CDR3 runs from the conserved cysteine through the conserved F or W. D genes are given only for firm matches. Not every row has a clone size; where given, it reads once, few, many or a size class.

j_call	clone_size	cdr3_length	d_call	v_call	cdr3_nt	cdr3_aa
TRBJ2-1	NA	14	NA	TRBV6-5	TGTGCCAGCAGACCCAGCCTATCTTACAATGAGCAGTTCTTC	CASRPSLSYNEQFF
TRBJ1-1	NA	14	NA	TRBV5-1	TGCGCCAGCAGCCCGGGTTCAGAGAACACTGAAGCTTTCTTT	CASSPGSENTEAFF
TRBJ2-2	NA	17	TRBD2	TRBV5-1	TGCGCCAGCAGCTTGGTTAGCGGGAGAGGTGACACCGGGGAGCTGTTTTTT	CASSLVSGRGDTGELFF
TRBJ2-2	NA	14	NA	TRBV18	TGTGCCAGCTCACCAGGCCGGGACCCCGGGGAGCTGTTTTTT	CASSPGRDPGELFF
TRBJ2-3	once	17	NA	TRBV4-1	TGCGCCAGCAGCCTCCGGGTCAGTTTAGACGGGCTCGATACGCAGTATTTT	CASSLRVSLDGLDTQYF
TRBJ2-1	once	15	TRBD2	TRBV18	TGTGCCAGCTCACCGACTAGCGGGATACTAAATGAGCAGTTCTTC	CASSPTSGILNEQFF
TRBJ2-7	NA	12	TRBD2	TRBV28	TGTGCCTCCGGGACTAGCCTCTACGAGCAGTACTTC	CASGTSLYEQYF
TRBJ2-7	NA	14	TRBD2	TRBV7-9	TGTGCCAGCAGCTTTACTAGCGGCTCCTACGAGCAGTACTTC	CASSFTSGSYEQYF
TRBJ2-2	NA	16	TRBD2	TRBV5-1	TGCGCCAGCAGCTGGGGACTAGCGCGACCCACCGGGGAGCTGTTTTTT	CASSWGLARPTGELFF
TRBJ2-2	once	15	NA	TRBV5-1	TGCGCCAGCAGTCTGGTTGCAGAGAACACCGGGGAGCTGTTTTTT	CASSLVAENTGELFF
TRBJ1-5	NA	13	NA	TRBV25-1	TGTGCCAGCACCAGGGACGATGGTCAGCCCCAGCATTTT	CASTRDDGQPQHF
TRBJ2-7	few	16	TRBD2	TRBV2	TGTGCCAGCAGTGAGTCGGGGACTAGCGGGACCTACGAGCAGTACTTC	CASSESGTSGTYEQYF
TRBJ2-7	NA	16	NA	TRBV28	TGTGCCAGCAGTCATCGATCGTGGTTCGGGAAGGCCGAGCAGTACTTC	CASSHRSWFGKAEQYF
TRBJ2-5	few	13	NA	TRBV28	TGTGCCAGCAGTTTGCCGAGGGGGGAGACCCAGTACTTC	CASSLPRGETQYF
TRBJ2-6	NA	15	NA	TRBV21-1	TGTGCCAGCAGCCTTGGGAGCTCTGGGGCCAACGTCCTGACTTTC	CASSLGSSGANVLTF
TRBJ2-1	NA	15	NA	TRBV4-1	TGCGCCAGCAGCCAATCTTATAGCTCCTACAATGAGCAGTTCTTC	CASSQSYSSYNEQFF
TRBJ2-6	once	18	TRBD1	TRBV5-1	TGCGCCAGCAGCTTGACCGGGACAGCCAACCCTGGGGCCAACGTCCTGACTTTC	CASSLTGTANPGANVLTF
TRBJ2-7	NA	14	TRBD1	TRBV7-2	TGTGCCAGCAGCACAGACAGGGGGCTCGGGGAGCAGTACTTC	CASSTDRGLGEQYF
TRBJ2-1	NA	15	TRBD2	TRBV29-1	TGCAGCGTTGAAAGGGGAACTAGCGGGGGGAATGAGCAGTTCTTC	CSVERGTSGGNEQFF
TRBJ2-5	NA	13	NA	TRBV19	TGTGCCAGTAGTATTCAGTTCCGAGAGACCCAGTACTTC	CASSIQFRETQYF
TRBJ2-7	NA	13	NA	TRBV30	TGTGCCTGGTCCGAGGAAAGGACCGGTCAGCAGTACTTC	CAWSEERTGQQYF
TRBJ2-1	NA	16	TRBD2	TRBV6-6	TGTGCCAGCAGCCTCGGGCCTAGCGGGGGCTACAATGAGCAGTTCTTC	CASSLGPSGGYNEQFF
TRBJ2-1	NA	14	NA	TRBV19	TGTGCCAGTAGTATAGAGAGGGACAACAATGAGCAGTTCTTC	CASSIERDNNEQFF
TRBJ2-5	NA	16	TRBD1	TRBV27	TGTGCCAGCAGTTTAACCGGGACAGGGATCCAAGAGACCCAGTACTTC	CASSLTGTGIQETQYF
TRBJ2-2	NA	15	TRBD1	TRBV19	TGTGCCAGTAGGCAACAGGGGGCGAACACCGGGGAGCTGTTTTTT	CASRQQGANTGELFF